This T cell receptor (beta chain) was found in a study of cytomegalovirus exposure and HLA in healthy donors. Whole-study findings and limits: Diagnosis of cytomegalovirus status made by the classifier reportedly showed high specificity and sensitivity.

The V and J ends lost 7 bases and 0 bases respectively, with 9 bases between them. The CDR3 runs to 13 residues. Germline V gene lookup returns CDR1 LNHDA and CDR2 SQIVND (reference sequence). As for this clone: The target antigen is unknown.

Using immunoSEQ multiplex PCR, the repertoire was profiled, and TCRdb retains in-frame clones only, with some absent. Of roughly 80,000 clones listed, more than 75% were seen once; the top ten hold 2.1%. The gene calls are TRBV19 and TRBJ1-1, with D tentatively TRBD1 (6 bases). This TCR was sampled from a man between 25 and 39 years old in good health and CMV-seronegative. Sequenced: PBMCs. The CDR3 DNA sequence: TGTGCCAGTATGGGACACCTGAACACTGAAGCTTTCTTT. Its protein product is CASMGHLNTEAFF.